The 6 T cell receptor beta chains below come from one sample, sequenced in a study of T cells in Graves' hyperthyroidism and ophthalmopathy. Researchers amplified the TCR beta CDR3 regions from RNA transcripts. Initially, a first-round RT-PCR of the TCR CDR3 employed the HTBI primer set. From the multiplex PCR reads, TCRdb called clonotypes with MiXCR, one entry per CDR3 protein. The profile shows hundreds of thousands of distinct CDR3 sequences, approximately 15% of them singletons. Sequencing was carried out using blood. The origin of the receptors is a woman aged 30 to 39 with Graves' hyperthyroidism that later progressed to Graves' ophthalmopathy.

This clonotype has at least ten counts. The gene calls are TRBV28 and TRBJ1-1; D may be TRBD1 (6 bases). The V and J ends lost 4 bases and 4 bases respectively, with 10 bases between them. Germline CDR1 is MDHEN and CDR2 is SYDVKM. This CDR3 has 13 amino acids. CDR3: CASSSVDSTEAFF. DNA for the CDR3: TGTGCCAGCAGTTCTGTGGACAGCACTGAAGCTTTCTTT.

On this clonotype itself: Mismatch with germline at one junction end may stem from a read error. The chain combines TRBV2 with TRBJ2-1, with 8 bases matching TRBD1. The CDR3 has 15 residues. The germline V gene has CDR1 SNHLY and CDR2 FYNNEI. The CDR3 nucleotides read TGTGCCAGCAGCGAAGACAGGGGTCTATACAATGAGCAGTTCTTC. Translated, it gives CASSEDRGLYNEQFF.

This clonotype was counted at least ten times. This chain links TRBV5-1 with TRBJ2-7, with D possibly matching TRBD2 (6 bases). Germline V gene data show CDR1 as SGHRS and CDR2 as YFSETQ. There are 15 residues in the CDR3. Trimming pared 3 bases from V and 3 bases from J, leaving 16 bases between. CDR3 amino acids: CASSYTSSEIYEQYF. DNA of the CDR3: TGCGCCAGCAGCTACACCTCTAGCGAGATCTACGAGCAGTACTTC.

This clonotype was observed a handful of times. The V and J genes are TRBV20-1 and TRBJ2-5, with 7 bases fitting TRBD1. This CDR3 contains 14 residues. Per germline, CDR1 DFQATT and CDR2 SNEGSKA (reference sequence). This CDR3 reads CSGNRGWSGETQYF. Written as DNA, the CDR3 is TGCAGCGGAAACAGGGGTTGGTCCGGAGAGACCCAGTACTTC.

At least ten counts were recorded for this clonotype. The chain links TRBV7-2 to TRBJ2-1, with 8 bases that match TRBD2. Germline assignment: CDR1 SGHTA and CDR2 FQGNSA. The CDR3 is 16 residues long. Germline trimming cut 0 bases from V and 1 base from J; bases unmatched to any gene: 2. The CDR3 protein is CASSLAGRGSYNEQFF. The CDR3, as DNA: TGTGCCAGCAGCTTAGCCGGGAGGGGATCCTACAATGAGCAGTTCTTC.

This clonotype was recorded at least ten times. This rearrangement joins TRBV27 to TRBJ2-1, with 7 bases fitting TRBD2. V dropped 3 bases and J dropped 0; count of bases not matched to a gene: 8. The CDR3 covers 17 residues. CDR1 MNHEY and CDR2 SMNVEV come from the germline V gene (reference sequence). As DNA, the CDR3 is TGTGCCAGCAGTTTCTCTAGCGGTCCCTTCTCCTACAATGAGCAGTTCTTC. Its translation: CASSFSSGPFSYNEQFF.